Below are 22 T cell receptor beta chains sequenced from a single sample in a study of blood T cell repertoires in COVID-19. Clones were read by immunoSEQ multiplex PCR, and TCRdb kept only the in-frame ones, dropping some. The table includes roughly 190,000 clones, around 94% detected once. The specimen was peripheral blood. Source of these receptors: a man aged 30 to 39 with COVID-19, enrolled during active disease.

This clone showed up just once. The CDR3 DNA reads TGTGCCATCAGGAGGGAGACAGGGGAGGTCATAGATACGCAGTATTTT. Protein sequence: CAIRRETGEVIDTQYF. This chain joins TRBV10-3 and TRBJ2-3; 8 bases align to TRBD1. With V trimmed by 6 bases and J by 5 bases, 13 bases remained unmatched. The CDR3 covers 16 residues. The germline V gene has CDR1 ENHRY and CDR2 SYGVKD.

The chain links TRBV3-1 (or the pseudogene TRBV3-2) to TRBJ1-1, with D hard to call. Trimming stripped 5 bases from V and 3 bases from J, with 10 bases between. Germline CDR1 is LGHDT and CDR2 is YNNKEL (reference sequence). The CDR3 runs to 13 residues. CDR3 DNA sequence: TGTGCCAGCAGCACCGGAGGTCACACTGAAGCTTTCTTT. Its protein is CASSTGGHTEAFF.

The chain carries TRBV2 and TRBJ2-5; possible D gene TRBD1, 5 bases. Germline assignment: CDR1 SNHLY and CDR2 FYNNEI. The CDR3 extends over 12 amino acids. The V gene lost 2 bases and the J gene lost 4 bases, with 5 bases spanning the gap. Written as DNA, the CDR3 is TGTGCCAGCAGTGAACAGGGAGAGACCCAGTACTTC. Its protein is CASSEQGETQYF. The full variable domain, in which reference TRBV2 and TRBJ2-5 provide the parts outside the CDR3, is EPEVTQTPSHQVTQMGQEVILRCVPISNHLYFYWYRQILGQKVEFLVSFYNNEISEKSEIFDDQFSVERPDGSNFTLKIRSTKLEDSAMYFCASSEQGETQYFGPGTRLLVL.

This chain uses TRBV7-3 with TRBJ2-5, with D perhaps TRBD1 (5 bases). V shed 2 bases and J shed 1 base, with 11 bases lying between them. The CDR3 consists of 15 residues. CDR1 is SGHTA, CDR2 FQGTGA, per germline. CDR3 DNA: TGTGCCAGCAGCTTAGGGGCCGCATTCCAAGAGACCCAGTACTTC. It encodes CASSLGAAFQETQYF.

This chain links TRBV9 with TRBJ2-7; TRBD1 aligns across 11 bases. CDR1 SGDLS and CDR2 YYNGEE come from the germline V gene. The CDR3 spans 15 residues. J lost 4 bases, V lost 3 bases, and 6 bases had no gene match. CDR3 in DNA: TGTGCCAGCAGCGGAACCGGGACAGGGGGTTACGAGCAGTACTTC. Translation: CASSGTGTGGYEQYF.

The rearrangement links TRBV9 to TRBJ2-3; D might be TRBD1 (5 bases). Looked up from germline, CDR1 is SGDLS and CDR2 is YYNGEE. V was pared by 0 bases and J by 4 bases, with 21 bases between. The CDR3 is made up of 18 amino acids. As DNA, the CDR3 is TGTGCCAGCAGCGTAGCTGCGAATGCAGGGTTGTTGGCAGATACGCAGTATTTT. Amino acid sequence: CASSVAANAGLLADTQYF. Based on the CDR3 plus reference TRBV9 and TRBJ2-3, the full variable domain is DSGVTQTPKHLITATGQRVTLRCSPRSGDLSVYWYQQSLDQGLQFLIQYYNGEERAKGNILERFSAQQFPDLHSELNLSSLELGDSALYFCASSVAANAGLLADTQYFGPGTRLTVL.

The chain couples TRBV27 to TRBJ1-6, with D hard to call. Germline CDR1 is MNHEY and CDR2 is SMNVEV (reference sequence). CDR3 size: 15 residues. Trimming removed 3 bases from V and 6 bases from J, with 12 bases in between. The CDR3: CASSFDAAFNSPLHF. The CDR3 DNA reads as TGTGCCAGCAGTTTTGATGCAGCGTTTAATTCACCCCTCCACTTT.

V usage is TRBV28 and J usage is TRBJ2-7; a possible D gene is TRBD1 (6 bases). This CDR3 is 14 amino acids long. V lost 7 bases and J 1 base, leaving 14 bases between the germline ends. The V gene's germline CDR1 is MDHEN and CDR2 SYDVKM. CDR3 protein: CASKPQGSSYEQYF. CDR3 sequence (DNA): TGTGCCAGCAAACCCCAGGGGAGTTCCTACGAGCAGTACTTC.

This clone was recorded only once. J is TRBJ2-3 and V is TRBV7-7; 14 positions agree with TRBD2. The germline V gene encodes CDR1 SSHAT and CDR2 FNYEAQ (reference sequence). CDR3 length: 16 amino acids. V lost 5 bases and J lost 3; bases outside the gene matches: 4. The CDR3 DNA follows: TGTGCCAGCAGCAGGGGACTAGCGGGGGTAACAGATACGCAGTATTTT. Residues: CASSRGLAGVTDTQYF. The variable domain in full, with the rest retrieved from reference TRBV7-7 and TRBJ2-3, is GAGVSQSPRYKVTKRGQDVTLRCDPISSHATLYWYQQALGQGPEFLTYFNYEAQPDKSGLPSDRFSAERPEGSISTLTIQRTEQRDSAMYRCASSRGLAGVTDTQYFGPGTRLTVL.

The chain recombines TRBV6-5 with TRBJ1-2; D gene ambiguous. This CDR3 has 15 residues. Between the trimmed V and J ends, which lost 5 bases and 3 bases, there was a span of 16 bases. CDR1 and CDR2 from the germline V gene are MNHEY and SVGAGI. The CDR3 nucleotides are TGTGCCAGCAGTACAAGCCAGAACAGTGACTATGGCTACACCTTC. Its translation is CASSTSQNSDYGYTF.

This clone has just a few counts. V usage is TRBV9 and J usage is TRBJ1-4; perhaps TRBD1 as D (5 bases). The germline gives CDR1 SGDLS, CDR2 YYNGEE. The V and J ends lost 4 bases and 7 bases respectively, with 14 bases between them. The CDR3 spans 14 residues. The CDR3 is CASSPRAGAEKLFF. CDR3 sequence (DNA): TGTGCCAGCAGCCCCCGCGCTGGGGCTGAAAAACTGTTTTTT.

The chain couples TRBV9 to TRBJ2-2; no reliable D call. The germline V gene has CDR1 SGDLS and CDR2 YYNGEE. CDR3 length: 13 residues. V was pared by 4 bases and J by 5 bases, with 9 bases between. Here the CDR3 reads CASSFSPTGELFF. CDR3 in DNA: TGTGCCAGCAGCTTTAGCCCAACCGGGGAGCTGTTTTTT.

This chain links TRBV30 with TRBJ2-7; D may be TRBD2 (5 bases). CDR1 is GTSNPN and CDR2 is SVGIG in the germline V gene (reference sequence). V lost 5 bases and J 3 bases, leaving 14 bases between the germline ends. The CDR3 extends over 13 amino acids. The CDR3 loop is CAWEMARGYEQYF. The CDR3 coding sequence is TGTGCCTGGGAGATGGCCCGGGGCTACGAGCAGTACTTC. The entire variable domain, with the rest obtained from reference TRBV30 and TRBJ2-7, is as follows: SQTIHQWPATLVQPVGSPLSLECTVEGTSNPNLYWYRQAAGRGLQLLFYSVGIGQISSEVPQNLSASRPQDRQFILSSKKLLLSDSGFYLCAWEMARGYEQYFGPGTRLTVT.

The CDR3 reads CASSLTSPSGGNTGELFF. CDR3 nucleotide sequence: TGTGCCAGCAGCTTAACGTCCCCTAGCGGGGGGAACACCGGGGAGCTGTTTTTT. The rearrangement links TRBV7-3 to TRBJ2-2; TRBD2 agrees at 10 bases. J gave up 1 base and V 0 bases, and 5 bases lay outside the gene matches. The CDR3 is made up of 18 amino acids. From germline, CDR1 is SGHTA and CDR2 FQGTGA.

This clone was recorded only once. V usage is TRBV6-1 and J usage is TRBJ2-4; no clear D. Trimming pared 2 bases from V and 6 bases from J, leaving 8 bases between. This CDR3 is built from 13 residues. The germline V gene encodes CDR1 MNHNS and CDR2 SASEGT. The DNA for the CDR3 is TGTGCCAGCAGTGAACTATCATCAAACATTCAGTACTTC. Translated, it gives CASSELSSNIQYF.

The rearrangement uses TRBV28 and TRBJ1-2, with D tentatively TRBD1 (6 bases). Germline V gene lookup returns CDR1 MDHEN and CDR2 SYDVKM. This CDR3 has 14 residues. Trimming took off 3 bases at V and 1 base at J, with 9 bases between the two ends. CDR3 residues: CASSLTGGNYGYTF. CDR3 DNA: TGTGCCAGCAGTTTGACAGGAGGTAACTATGGCTACACCTTC.

The V and J genes are TRBV3-1 (or the pseudogene TRBV3-2) and TRBJ1-1; D is undetermined. This CDR3 is built from 11 residues. CDR1 is LGHDT and CDR2 is YNNKEL in the germline V gene (reference sequence). Trimming took 0 bases from V and 11 from J, leaving 7 bases between them. Written as DNA, the CDR3 is TGTGCCAGCAGCCAAGAGAGGAGGGCTTTCTTT. It is translated as CASSQERRAFF.

The chain combines TRBV10-1 with TRBJ1-6, with 8 bases aligning to TRBD1. V lost 4 bases to trimming and J lost 10 bases; unmatched junction nucleotides: 6. The germline V gene has CDR1 WNHNN and CDR2 SYGVQD (reference sequence). The length of the CDR3 is 14 residues. DNA of the CDR3: TGCGCCAGCAGTGGATACCGGACAGGGTCACCCCTCCACTTT. This codes for CASSGYRTGSPLHF.

CDR3 loop: CASSEALGDRGPWGNQPQHF. DNA of the CDR3: TGTGCCAGCAGTGAAGCGCTGGGGGACAGGGGGCCTTGGGGCAATCAGCCCCAGCATTTT. The chain joins TRBV6-1 to TRBJ1-5; 12 bases map to TRBD1. The V and J ends lost 0 bases and 2 bases, in that order; junction bases with no gene match: 11. Germline CDR1 and CDR2: MNHNS and SASEGT. This CDR3 spans 20 amino acids.

The rearrangement uses TRBV27 and TRBJ2-5; 7 bases align to TRBD2. From germline, CDR1 is MNHEY and CDR2 SMNVEV (reference sequence). J lost 4 bases, V lost 5 bases, and 13 bases had no gene match. The CDR3 has 16 amino acids. The CDR3 region has the DNA TGTGCCAGCAGTCCCTCTACTAGCGCCCCTGTAGAGACCCAGTACTTC. Residues: CASSPSTSAPVETQYF.

The chain couples TRBV30 to TRBJ2-5; 14 positions match TRBD2. This CDR3 contains 14 residues. The ends lost 4 bases at V and 7 bases at J; junction bases unmatched: 5. CDR1 is GTSNPN, CDR2 SVGIG, per germline (reference sequence). In DNA, the CDR3 is TGTGCCTGGATGGGACTAGCGGGGGAGGGGACCCAGTACTTC. As protein: CAWMGLAGEGTQYF.

The V gene is TRBV7-6, the J gene TRBJ1-1; D is unresolved. This CDR3 has 16 residues. V was cut by 1 base and J by 5 bases, with 17 bases left in between. Germline CDR1 is SGHVS and CDR2 is FNYEAQ. The chain's CDR3 is CASSLVADAVGTEAFF. In nucleotides, the CDR3 is TGTGCCAGCAGCTTAGTAGCGGATGCGGTGGGGACTGAAGCTTTCTTT.